This TCR beta chain was observed in a study of regulatory T cells in long-lasting Graves disease (dated by TCRdb to the early 2020s). The study in broad terms: Antithyroid drugs had been taken for less than 3 months by newly diagnosed Graves' disease patients. This study used TCR sequencing and RNA sequencing of peripheral blood to compare persistent Graves' disease patients against newly diagnosed Graves' disease patients. The study took place in China and was registered as a clinical trial. A total of around 35 samples underwent TCR sequencing, from 13 patients with persistent Graves' disease and some 20 patients with newly diagnosed Graves' disease.

In the paper's terms, the time point label means: newly diagnosed GD, antithyroid drugs for less than 3 months. For both TCR sequencing and RNA sequencing, RNA was extracted from PBMCs using TRIzol. The diagnosis of Graves' disease followed American Thyroid Association guidelines. Patients were recruited from an endocrinology department in Xi'an, China. Each patient gave approximately 9.7 milliliters of peripheral blood, collected in an EDTA anticoagulant tube. Ficoll Paque Plus density gradient separation was used to isolate PBMCs, and no further T cell sorting was performed. An Agilent 2100 Bioanalyzer and agarose gel were used to check RNA quality, and a NanoDrop 2000 was used to measure RNA concentration. Study-wide findings and limitations: The authors noted that the small sample size was a limitation that may lower accuracy. TRBV28, TRBJ1-2 and TRBJ2-5 were preferentially used in persistent disease, while TRBV20-1 and TRBJ2-1 were favored in newly diagnosed disease. Sequencing and analysis were restricted to the TCR beta chain. Compared with newly diagnosed patients, persistent Graves' disease patients had lower TCR Shannon entropy and fewer highly expanded clones, which suggests clonal expansion. More public clonotypes were shared among persistent patients (roughly 2,700) than among newly diagnosed patients (roughly 1,000). Peripheral blood alone was examined, since thyroid tissue, which constituted the primary lesion, could not be accessed.

Taken from the germline V gene, the CDR1 and CDR2 loops are SGHTA and FQGNSA. V sheds 8 bases and J sheds 2 bases, leaving 15 bases between their ends. The CDR3, cysteine through phenylalanine, is 14 amino acids long. Just the 42-base CDR3 DNA is kept, in frame starting at base 1. The library was prepared using multiplex PCR. The run used an Illumina HiSeq 4000. iRepertoire HTBI primers and Arm-PCR amplification of CDR3 regions were used to construct TCR beta libraries. Gel purification was performed on PCR products prior to sequencing. On the study's bioinformatics: A total of under 80 TRBV and under 15 TRBJ segments were identified across samples and were used for gene usage analysis of CDR3 amino acid clonotypes. COPE and FqMerger were used to merge the filtered high-quality paired reads into contigs. Contigs were aligned with BLAST to IMGT TRBV, TRBD and TRBJ reference genes, and CDR3 was defined per IMGT. Any clonotype with a frequency above 0.1% was classified as a highly expanded clone. Repertoire diversity was measured by Shannon entropy, and V-J evenness by the Gini coefficient. Public clonotypes were defined as clonotypes shared by more than one individual. The raw public data were reprocessed by TCRdb itself: fastp quality trimming at Q25, MiXCR clonotype calling, in-frame beta chains only. Entries are consolidated by CDR3 protein sequence, retaining the most common genes and DNA. None of the V and J calls come from the authors' own analysis; TCRdb made them. Here the sample has some 330,000 distinct CDR3 sequences; 10% to 15% occur a single time. The leading ten clones occupy approximately 17% of the sample.

This clonotype was counted ten times or more. No cognate antigen has been identified for it. No base-level quality is on record; no much larger clone is a single base apart. These same records also appear under a second study, on T cells in Graves' hyperthyroidism and ophthalmopathy. The second source states: Stable Graves' hyperthyroidism was defined as the absence of progression to ophthalmopathy over 18 months of follow-up. The hyperthyroidism patients were between 18 and 65 years old and newly diagnosed, with a disease duration of less than 2 months. Exclusion was applied to patients with uncontrolled infections, other autoimmune diseases, pregnancy or lactation. Diagnoses were based on clinical symptoms, serum thyroxine and TRAb, thyroid ultrasound and orbital computed tomography. The first round of RT-PCR for the TCR CDR3 was performed with the HTBI primer set and the Qiagen OneStep RT-PCR kit. Most expanded thyroid clonotypes (frequency above 0.001) were also detected in blood, suggesting blood repertoires may reflect thyroid immune responses. A 13 V-J signature model separated ophthalmopathy from stable hyperthyroidism, with 87.88% sensitivity and roughly 81% specificity in cross-validation and 80%/75% in testing. In validation, the model predicted progression to ophthalmopathy a median of 6.5 months before onset, with 65% to 71% sensitivity and about 75% specificity. A discovery cohort of around 100 patients, about 44 with Graves' ophthalmopathy and approximately 55 with stable Graves' hyperthyroidism, was used to find distinguishing TCR V-J signatures. Whether ophthalmopathy could be predicted prospectively was tested in an independent validation cohort made up of approximately 19 hyperthyroidism patients plus 17 patients who later progressed to ophthalmopathy. The 95 to 100 discovery patients were randomly divided into training and test sets at a 7:3 ratio. In more than 5 Graves' hyperthyroidism patients, the study also compared T-cell repertoires from thyroid tissue with T-cell repertoires from blood. After blood sampling, hyperthyroidism patients were treated with methimazole at a starting dose of 30 mg daily, and ophthalmopathy patients were treated with high-dose intravenous methylprednisolone. The libraries were constructed in a second round of multiplex PCR and then size-selected and purified. The libraries were sequenced on an Illumina HiSeq2000 using paired-end 100 bp reads. SOAPnuke was used to process the raw data, with reads discarded if the reads contained adapters or uncalled bases, had a mean Phred below 15, or lacked an exact constant-primer or identifier match. COPE v1.2.5 was used to merge the high-quality paired reads, and each unique nucleotide sequence was defined as a clonotype. Clonotypes were aligned to IMGT TRBV, TRBD and TRBJ reference segments using MiTCR v1.1. Analysis was restricted to V-J combinations with a frequency above 0.0001, which covered about 99% of repertoires. The TCS score was defined as the ratio of F50 (clonal expansion) to E x V (chaos), calculated using BLOSUM62-based TCRdist between CDR3 peptides within each V-J. Welch's t-statistics and random forest reduced just over 500 V-J features to about 13, which were used in a naive Bayes classifier (R e1071). No statistical method was used to set the sample size in advance, and investigators knew the group allocation. The paper reports TCR Vbeta CDR3 sequencing of approximately 140 peripheral blood samples: around 41 ophthalmopathy, fewer than 85 hyperthyroidism and around 17 progressor patients.

The chain employs TRBV7-2 and TRBJ2-5, and TRBD1 may be the D gene, going by 5 matching bases. The sample consisted of peripheral blood mononuclear cells (PBMCs), taken at new diagnosis, from a patient treated with antithyroid drugs. This sequence was found in a young woman with Graves disease. Donor details come from another sample of the same person, matched by shared clones. In nucleotide form, the sequence is TGTGCCAGCGCCCCAGGGTGGCGGCAAGAGACCCAGTACTTC. The encoded protein is CASAPGWRQETQYF.